Below are 16 T cell receptor beta chains sequenced from a single sample in a study of cytomegalovirus exposure and HLA in healthy donors. The PCR employed 60 Vbeta primers together with 13 Jbeta primers. The protocol was immunoSEQ multiplex PCR, while the TCRdb copy is restricted to in-frame clones and leaves out a portion. Recorded for this sample: fewer than 150,000 clones. The sample was PBMCs. The source of these receptors is a woman in her fifties or sixties in good health and CMV-seronegative.

This chain links TRBV5-1 with TRBJ2-5, with a weak D call TRBD1 (5 bases). This CDR3 is built from 15 residues. V was pared by 6 bases and J by 3 bases, with 18 bases between. Germline CDR1 and CDR2: SGHRS and YFSETQ. The CDR3, as DNA: TGCGCCAGCAAGACCCTCGGACAAACAGAAGAGACCCAGTACTTC. Its translation is CASKTLGQTEETQYF.

The rearrangement uses TRBV2 and TRBJ2-3; D ambiguous. The CDR3 is made up of 15 amino acids. Germline assignment: CDR1 SNHLY and CDR2 FYNNEI. Trimming pared 3 bases from V and 2 bases from J, leaving 12 bases between. The CDR3 bases are TGTGCCAGCAGTGACTCTTTCTCCCTCACAGATACGCAGTATTTT. This translates into CASSDSFSLTDTQYF.

The rearrangement joins TRBV28 to TRBJ2-3; tentatively, D is TRBD1 (6 bases). Per germline, CDR1 MDHEN and CDR2 SYDVKM. The V end was cut by 4 bases, the J end by 5 bases, with 13 bases between. This CDR3 is built from 14 residues. The CDR3 DNA is TGTGCCAGCAGTTCTCAGCAGGGGATAGATACGCAGTATTTT. It specifies CASSSQQGIDTQYF.

The rearrangement joins TRBV5-1 to TRBJ2-5; TRBD1 aligns across 7 bases. The CDR3 covers 16 residues. Trimming removed 0 bases from V and 3 bases from J; junction bases left unmatched: 8. CDR1 and CDR2 (germline): SGHRS, YFSETQ. Here the CDR3 DNA reads TGCGCCAGCAGCTTGGTTTTCAGGGGGATAAAAGAGACCCAGTACTTC. Its protein is CASSLVFRGIKETQYF. Full variable domain (rest looked up from reference TRBV5-1 and TRBJ2-5): KAGVTQTPRYLIKTRGQQVTLSCSPISGHRSVSWYQQTPGQGLQFLFEYFSETQRNKGNFPGRFSGRQFSNSRSEMNVSTLELGDSALYLCASSLVFRGIKETQYFGPGTRLLVL.

J is TRBJ2-1 and V is TRBV28; 8 bases map to TRBD2. Germline V CDR1 and CDR2: MDHEN, SYDVKM. V dropped 3 bases and J dropped 7; count of bases not matched to a gene: 8. The CDR3 extends over 15 amino acids. This chain's CDR3 is CASSFGGSGKNEQFF. Here the CDR3 DNA reads TGTGCCAGCAGTTTCGGTGGTAGCGGGAAAAATGAGCAGTTCTTC.

The chain links TRBV6-6 to TRBJ2-7; no clear D gene. The CDR3 loop spans 14 amino acids. The germline V and J ends were trimmed by 2 bases and 0 bases, with 8 bases remaining between them. Germline CDR1 is MNHNY and CDR2 is SVGAGI (reference sequence). CDR3 in DNA: TGTGCCAGCAGTTACGATCAGGCCTCCTACGAGCAGTACTTC. The encoded protein is CASSYDQASYEQYF.

The chain couples TRBV28 to TRBJ1-5; D may be TRBD1 (6 bases). CDR1 and CDR2 (germline): MDHEN, SYDVKM. CDR3 length: 14 residues. The V and J ends lost 5 bases and 2 bases respectively, with 10 bases between them. The CDR3 bases are TGTGCCAGCAGTCTCTGGACAGGCAATCAGCCCCAGCATTTT. It codes for CASSLWTGNQPQHF. Looking up the rest from reference TRBV28 and TRBJ1-5 gives the full variable domain: DVKVTQSSRYLVKRTGEKVFLECVQDMDHENMFWYRQDPGLGLRLIYFSYDVKMKEKGDIPEGYSVSREKKERFSLILESASTNQTSMYLCASSLWTGNQPQHFGDGTRLSIL.

This rearrangement joins TRBV27 to TRBJ2-4; D is unclear. CDR3 size: 14 residues. V was shortened by 3 bases and J by 2 bases, with 8 bases between the two germline ends. CDR1 and CDR2 (germline): MNHEY, SMNVEV (reference sequence). The CDR3 region is CASSLLETKNIQYF. DNA of the CDR3: TGTGCCAGCAGTTTGCTGGAGACCAAAAACATTCAGTACTTC.

The chain recombines TRBV7-9 with TRBJ1-1, with 12 bases matching TRBD1. Germline loops: CDR1 SEHNR, CDR2 FQNEAQ (reference sequence). After removal of 5 bases from V and 10 bases from J, the junction contained 8 bases not matched to a gene. The CDR3 extends over 14 amino acids. The CDR3 sequence: CASSPRDRGRSAFF. The DNA for the CDR3 is TGTGCCAGCAGCCCGAGGGACAGGGGGCGATCAGCTTTCTTT.

In the case of this clone: The junction departs from the called germline gene at one end, perhaps through a read error. The chain has TRBV7-7 and TRBJ2-2; possible D gene TRBD1, 6 bases. The germline CDR1 and CDR2 sequences are SSHAT and FNYEAQ (reference sequence). The CDR3 sequence is 14 residues long. In DNA, the CDR3 is TGTGCTAGCAGCCCAGGGGAGAACACCGGGGAGCTGTTTTTT. Translation gives CASSPGENTGELFF.

This rearrangement joins TRBV4-1 to TRBJ2-2, with 13 bases matching TRBD2. With 1 base clipped from V and 4 bases from J, the junction kept 9 bases outside the gene matches. This CDR3 has 19 residues. CDR1 and CDR2 from the germline V gene are MGHRA and YSYEKL. In DNA form, the CDR3 reads TGCGCCAGCAGCCAAGTTGAACTAGCGGGGGGGCCTGGCACCGGGGAGCTGTTTTTT. It yields the protein CASSQVELAGGPGTGELFF.

This sequence joins TRBV6-1 and TRBJ2-1, with 10 bases matching TRBD2. V shed 2 bases and J 4 bases; nucleotides not matched to a gene: 14. The CDR3 has 19 residues. CDR1 MNHNS and CDR2 SASEGT come from the germline V gene. This CDR3 reads CASSELRITSGTRYNEQFF. CDR3 nucleotides: TGTGCCAGCAGTGAACTCCGAATTACTAGCGGGACCCGGTACAATGAGCAGTTCTTC.

Of note for this clone: One end of the junction varies from germline; a read error may be responsible. The chain uses TRBV13 and TRBJ1-3; no definite D call. The CDR3 extends over 14 amino acids. Germline-derived CDR1 and CDR2 are PRHDT and FYEKMQ (reference sequence). For the CDR3, the DNA is TGTGCCAGCAGCCTTGGGCCCTCTCGAAACACCATATATTTT. It encodes CASSLGPSRNTIYF.

J is TRBJ2-7 and V is TRBV6-5, with 7 bases that match TRBD1. J was trimmed by 5 bases and V by 0 bases; bases with no gene match: 7. The V gene's germline CDR1 is MNHEY and CDR2 SVGAGI. The CDR3 spans 15 residues. DNA for the CDR3: TGTGCCAGCAGTTACTCTAGGGGGCGCAGCCACGAGCAGTACTTC. It is translated as CASSYSRGRSHEQYF.

The rearrangement uses TRBV28 and TRBJ2-2, with 7 nucleotides matching TRBD1. Germline V gene lookup returns CDR1 MDHEN and CDR2 SYDVKM. The CDR3 has 15 amino acids. The trim removed 4 bases at V and 5 bases at J, leaving 7 bases unmatched. The CDR3 nucleotides read TGTGCCAGCAGTTCCGCCGGGACAGATACCGGGGAGCTGTTTTTT. Protein sequence: CASSSAGTDTGELFF.

On this clone itself: Other DNA sequences in the same sample also yield this CDR3. This chain connects TRBV2 to TRBJ2-5; 8 positions match TRBD2. The CDR3 extends over 15 amino acids. CDR1 and CDR2 from the germline V gene are SNHLY and FYNNEI. V was clipped by 6 bases and J by 2 bases; unmatched bases: 8. Here the CDR3 DNA reads TGTGCCAGCAGCGTTGAGCGGGGGATTCAAGAGACCCAGTACTTC. Protein product: CASSVERGIQETQYF.